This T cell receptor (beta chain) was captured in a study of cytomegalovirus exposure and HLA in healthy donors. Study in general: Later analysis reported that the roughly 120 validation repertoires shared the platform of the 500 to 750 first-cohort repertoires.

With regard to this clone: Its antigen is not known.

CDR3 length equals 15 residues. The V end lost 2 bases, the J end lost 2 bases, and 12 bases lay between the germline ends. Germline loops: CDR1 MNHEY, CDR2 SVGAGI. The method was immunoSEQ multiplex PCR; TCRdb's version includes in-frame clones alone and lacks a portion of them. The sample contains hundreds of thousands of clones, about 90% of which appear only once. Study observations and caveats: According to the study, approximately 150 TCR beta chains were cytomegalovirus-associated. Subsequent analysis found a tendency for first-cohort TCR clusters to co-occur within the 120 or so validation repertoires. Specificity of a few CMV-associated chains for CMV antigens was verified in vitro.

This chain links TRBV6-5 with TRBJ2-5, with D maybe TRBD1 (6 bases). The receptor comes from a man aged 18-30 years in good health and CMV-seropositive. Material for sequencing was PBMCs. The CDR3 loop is CASSYLGQQQETQYF. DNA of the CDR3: TGTGCCAGCAGTTACCTAGGACAGCAACAAGAGACCCAGTACTTC.